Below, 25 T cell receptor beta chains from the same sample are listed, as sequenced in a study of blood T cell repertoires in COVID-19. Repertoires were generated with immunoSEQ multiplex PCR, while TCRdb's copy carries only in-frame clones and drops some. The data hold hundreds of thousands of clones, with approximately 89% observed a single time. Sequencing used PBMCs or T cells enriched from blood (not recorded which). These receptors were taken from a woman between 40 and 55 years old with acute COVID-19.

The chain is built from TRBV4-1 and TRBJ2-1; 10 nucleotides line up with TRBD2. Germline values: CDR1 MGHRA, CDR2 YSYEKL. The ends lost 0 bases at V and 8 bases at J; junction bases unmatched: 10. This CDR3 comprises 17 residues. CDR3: CASSQDIPSGRFDEQFF. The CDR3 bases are TGCGCCAGCAGCCAAGATATTCCTAGCGGGAGATTTGATGAGCAGTTCTTC.

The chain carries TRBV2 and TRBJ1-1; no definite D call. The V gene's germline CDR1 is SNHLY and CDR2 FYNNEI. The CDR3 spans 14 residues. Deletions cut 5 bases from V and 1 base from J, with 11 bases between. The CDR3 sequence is CASSSPRGNTEAFF. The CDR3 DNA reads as TGTGCCAGCAGTAGCCCGCGGGGGAACACTGAAGCTTTCTTT.

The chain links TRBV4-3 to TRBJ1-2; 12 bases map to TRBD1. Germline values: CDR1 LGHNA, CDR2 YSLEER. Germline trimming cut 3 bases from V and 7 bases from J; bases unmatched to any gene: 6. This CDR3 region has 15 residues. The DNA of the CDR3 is TGCGCCAGCAGCCAGGGGACAGGGGGCGGTCGTGGCTACACCTTC. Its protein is CASSQGTGGGRGYTF.

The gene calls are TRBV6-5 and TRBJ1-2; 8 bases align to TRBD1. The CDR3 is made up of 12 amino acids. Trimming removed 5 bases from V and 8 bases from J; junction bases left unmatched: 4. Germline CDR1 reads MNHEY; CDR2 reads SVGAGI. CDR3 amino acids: CASSPSGGGYTF. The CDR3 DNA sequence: TGTGCCAGCAGTCCCTCAGGGGGCGGCTACACCTTC.

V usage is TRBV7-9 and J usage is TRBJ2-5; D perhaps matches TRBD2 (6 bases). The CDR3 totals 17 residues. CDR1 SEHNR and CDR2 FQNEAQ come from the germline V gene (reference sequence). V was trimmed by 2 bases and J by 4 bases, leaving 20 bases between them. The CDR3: CASSLSESGTLGETQYF. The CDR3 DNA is TGTGCCAGCAGCTTATCCGAATCGGGGACTCTCGGAGAGACCCAGTACTTC. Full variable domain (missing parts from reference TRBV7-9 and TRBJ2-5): DTGVSQNPRHKITKRGQNVTFRCDPISEHNRLYWYRQTLGQGPEFLTYFQNEAQLEKSRLLSDRFSAERPKGSFSTLEIQRTEQGDSAMYLCASSLSESGTLGETQYFGPGTRLLVL.

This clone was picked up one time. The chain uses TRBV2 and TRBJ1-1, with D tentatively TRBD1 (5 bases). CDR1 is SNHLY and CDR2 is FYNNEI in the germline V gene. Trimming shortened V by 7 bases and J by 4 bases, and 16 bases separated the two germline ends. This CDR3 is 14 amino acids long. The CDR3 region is CASTQIGGTTEAFF. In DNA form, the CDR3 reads TGTGCCAGCACCCAAATCGGGGGGACCACTGAAGCTTTCTTT.

The CDR3 region is CAWSKKGLAGGEQFF. The CDR3 region has the DNA TGTGCCTGGAGTAAAAAGGGACTAGCGGGAGGAGAGCAGTTCTTC. The chain combines TRBV30 with TRBJ2-1, with 15 bases identical to TRBD2. The V segment lost 2 bases and the J segment 10 bases; nucleotides outside the gene matches: 6. The germline CDR1 and CDR2 sequences are GTSNPN and SVGIG (reference sequence). This CDR3 is built from 15 residues.

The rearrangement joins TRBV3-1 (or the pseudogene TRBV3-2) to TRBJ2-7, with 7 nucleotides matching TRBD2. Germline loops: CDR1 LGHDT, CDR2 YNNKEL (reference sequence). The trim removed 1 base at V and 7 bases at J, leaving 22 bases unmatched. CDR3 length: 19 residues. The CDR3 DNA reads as TGTGCCAGCAGCCAAGGGGAGTTAGCGGGCCTCTACGTGCTAGGAGAGCAGTACTTC. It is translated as CASSQGELAGLYVLGEQYF.

The CDR3 reads CASSLRGSEGNTIYF. The CDR3 DNA follows: TGCGCCAGCAGCTTGAGGGGTTCGGAAGGAAACACCATATATTTT. V and J are TRBV5-1 and TRBJ1-3; D perhaps matches TRBD1 (5 bases). Trimming shortened V by 1 base and J by 4 bases, and 12 bases separated the two germline ends. This CDR3 spans 15 amino acids. In germline, CDR1 is SGHRS, CDR2 YFSETQ.

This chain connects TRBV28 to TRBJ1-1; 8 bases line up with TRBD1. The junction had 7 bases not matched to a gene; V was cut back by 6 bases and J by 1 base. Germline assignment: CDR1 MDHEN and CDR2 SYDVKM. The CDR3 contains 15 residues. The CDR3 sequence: CASRPGGRWNTEAFF. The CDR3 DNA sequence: TGTGCCAGCAGACCAGGGGGCAGGTGGAACACTGAAGCTTTCTTT.

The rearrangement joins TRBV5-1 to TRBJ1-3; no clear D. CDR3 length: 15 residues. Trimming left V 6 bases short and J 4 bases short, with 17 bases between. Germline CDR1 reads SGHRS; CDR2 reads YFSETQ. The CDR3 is CASTLNPSVGNTIYF. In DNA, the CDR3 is TGCGCCAGCACATTGAACCCCTCGGTGGGAAACACCATATATTTT. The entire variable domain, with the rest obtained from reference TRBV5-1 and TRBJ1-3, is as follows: KAGVTQTPRYLIKTRGQQVTLSCSPISGHRSVSWYQQTPGQGLQFLFEYFSETQRNKGNFPGRFSGRQFSNSRSEMNVSTLELGDSALYLCASTLNPSVGNTIYFGEGSWLTVV.

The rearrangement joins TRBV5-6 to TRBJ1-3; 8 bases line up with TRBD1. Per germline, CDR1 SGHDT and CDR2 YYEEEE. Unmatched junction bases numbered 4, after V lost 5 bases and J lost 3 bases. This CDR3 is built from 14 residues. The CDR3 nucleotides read TGTGCCAGCAGTTTCGACAGGGGTGGAAACACCATATATTTT. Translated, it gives CASSFDRGGNTIYF. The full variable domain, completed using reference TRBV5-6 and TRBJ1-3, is DAGVTQSPTHLIKTRGQQVTLRCSPKSGHDTVSWYQQALGQGPQFIFQYYEEEERQRGNFPDRFSGHQFPNYSSELNVNALLLGDSALYLCASSFDRGGNTIYFGEGSWLTVV.

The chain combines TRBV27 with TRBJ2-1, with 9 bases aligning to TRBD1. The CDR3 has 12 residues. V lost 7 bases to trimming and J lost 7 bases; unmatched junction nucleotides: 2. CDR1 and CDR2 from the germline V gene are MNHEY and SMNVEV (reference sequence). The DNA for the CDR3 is TGTGCCAGCACGACAGGGGGGAATGAGCAGTTCTTC. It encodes CASTTGGNEQFF.

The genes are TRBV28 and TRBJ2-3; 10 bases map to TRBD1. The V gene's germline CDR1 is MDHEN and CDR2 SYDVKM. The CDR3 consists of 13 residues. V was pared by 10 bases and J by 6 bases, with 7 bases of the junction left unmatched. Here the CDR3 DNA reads TGTGCCACCGCGACAGGGGGCAAGGATACGCAGTATTTT. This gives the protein CATATGGKDTQYF.

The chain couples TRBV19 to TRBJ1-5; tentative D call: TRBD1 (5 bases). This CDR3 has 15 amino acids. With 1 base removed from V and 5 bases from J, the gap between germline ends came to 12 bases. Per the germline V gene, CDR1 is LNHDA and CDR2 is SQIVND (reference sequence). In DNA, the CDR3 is TGTGCCAGTAGTATAGTCCCAGGGAACTATCAGCCCCAGCATTTT. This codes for CASSIVPGNYQPQHF.

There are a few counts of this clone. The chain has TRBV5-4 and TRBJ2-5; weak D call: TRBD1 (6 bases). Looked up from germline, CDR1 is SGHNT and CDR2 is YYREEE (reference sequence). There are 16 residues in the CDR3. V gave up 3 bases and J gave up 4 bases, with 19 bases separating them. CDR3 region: CASSSPGASNLETQYF. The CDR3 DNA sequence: TGTGCCAGCAGCTCCCCAGGGGCTAGCAACCTAGAGACCCAGTACTTC. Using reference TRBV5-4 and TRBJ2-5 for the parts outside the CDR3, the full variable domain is ETGVTQSPTHLIKTRGQQVTLRCSSQSGHNTVSWYQQALGQGPQFIFQYYREEENGRGNFPPRFSGLQFPNYSSELNVNALELDDSALYLCASSSPGASNLETQYFGPGTRLLVL.

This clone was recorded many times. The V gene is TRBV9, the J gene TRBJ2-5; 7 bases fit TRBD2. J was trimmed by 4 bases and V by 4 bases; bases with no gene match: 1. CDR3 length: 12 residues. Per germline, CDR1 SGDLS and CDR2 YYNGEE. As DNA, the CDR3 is TGTGCCAGCAGCCCGGGGGGAGAGACCCAGTACTTC. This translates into CASSPGGETQYF.

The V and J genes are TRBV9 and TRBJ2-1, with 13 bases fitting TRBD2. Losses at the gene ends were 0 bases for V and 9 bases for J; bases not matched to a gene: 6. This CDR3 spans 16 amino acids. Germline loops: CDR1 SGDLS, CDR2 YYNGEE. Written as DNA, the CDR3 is TGTGCCAGCAGCGTAGTACTAGCGGGAGGGCCGGGTGAGCAGTTCTTC. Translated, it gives CASSVVLAGGPGEQFF.

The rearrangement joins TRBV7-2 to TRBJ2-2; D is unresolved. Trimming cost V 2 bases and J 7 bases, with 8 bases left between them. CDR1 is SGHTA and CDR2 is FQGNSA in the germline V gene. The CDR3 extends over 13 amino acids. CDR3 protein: CASSLWAGGELFF. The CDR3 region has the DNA TGTGCCAGCAGCTTATGGGCCGGCGGGGAGCTGTTTTTT.

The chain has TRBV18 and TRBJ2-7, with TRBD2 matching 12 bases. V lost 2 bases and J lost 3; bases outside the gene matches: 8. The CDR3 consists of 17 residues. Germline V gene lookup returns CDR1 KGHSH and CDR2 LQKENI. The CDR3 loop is CASSPGGSGLAGYEQYF. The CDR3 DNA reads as TGTGCCAGCTCACCAGGGGGCTCGGGACTAGCGGGCTACGAGCAGTACTTC.

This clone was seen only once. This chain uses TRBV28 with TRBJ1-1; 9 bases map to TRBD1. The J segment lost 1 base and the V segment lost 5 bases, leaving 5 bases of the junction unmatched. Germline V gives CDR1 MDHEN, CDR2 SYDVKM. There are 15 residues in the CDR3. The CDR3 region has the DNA TGTGCCAGCAGTCCAAACAGGGGGCGGAACACTGAAGCTTTCTTT. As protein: CASSPNRGRNTEAFF.

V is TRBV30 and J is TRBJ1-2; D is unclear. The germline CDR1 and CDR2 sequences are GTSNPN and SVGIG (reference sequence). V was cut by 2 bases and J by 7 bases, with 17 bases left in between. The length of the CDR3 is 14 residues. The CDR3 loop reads CAWSSRTLGSGYTF. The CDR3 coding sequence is TGTGCCTGGAGTTCACGGACCTTAGGGAGTGGCTACACCTTC. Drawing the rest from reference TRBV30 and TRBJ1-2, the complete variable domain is SQTIHQWPATLVQPVGSPLSLECTVEGTSNPNLYWYRQAAGRGLQLLFYSVGIGQISSEVPQNLSASRPQDRQFILSSKKLLLSDSGFYLCAWSSRTLGSGYTFGSGTRLTVV.

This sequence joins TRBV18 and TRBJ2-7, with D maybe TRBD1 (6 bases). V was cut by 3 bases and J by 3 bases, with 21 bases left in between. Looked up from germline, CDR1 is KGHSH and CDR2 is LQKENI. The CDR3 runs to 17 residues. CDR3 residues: CASSPRPGTQLSYEQYF. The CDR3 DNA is TGTGCCAGCTCACCTCGCCCCGGGACACAACTTAGCTACGAGCAGTACTTC.

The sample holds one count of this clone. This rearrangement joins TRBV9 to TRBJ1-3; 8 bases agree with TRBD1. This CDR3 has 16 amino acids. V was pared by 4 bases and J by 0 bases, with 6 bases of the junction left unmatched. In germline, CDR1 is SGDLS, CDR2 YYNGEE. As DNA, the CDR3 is TGTGCCAGCAGCCGTGACAGGGGCGCCTCTGGAAACACCATATATTTT. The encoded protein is CASSRDRGASGNTIYF.

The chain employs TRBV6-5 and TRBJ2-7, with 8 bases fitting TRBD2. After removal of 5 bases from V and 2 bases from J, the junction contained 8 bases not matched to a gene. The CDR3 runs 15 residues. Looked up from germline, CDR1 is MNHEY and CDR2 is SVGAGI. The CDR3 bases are TGTGCCAGCAGTACCACAGCGGGAGTTCCCTACGAGCAGTACTTC. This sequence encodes CASSTTAGVPYEQYF.